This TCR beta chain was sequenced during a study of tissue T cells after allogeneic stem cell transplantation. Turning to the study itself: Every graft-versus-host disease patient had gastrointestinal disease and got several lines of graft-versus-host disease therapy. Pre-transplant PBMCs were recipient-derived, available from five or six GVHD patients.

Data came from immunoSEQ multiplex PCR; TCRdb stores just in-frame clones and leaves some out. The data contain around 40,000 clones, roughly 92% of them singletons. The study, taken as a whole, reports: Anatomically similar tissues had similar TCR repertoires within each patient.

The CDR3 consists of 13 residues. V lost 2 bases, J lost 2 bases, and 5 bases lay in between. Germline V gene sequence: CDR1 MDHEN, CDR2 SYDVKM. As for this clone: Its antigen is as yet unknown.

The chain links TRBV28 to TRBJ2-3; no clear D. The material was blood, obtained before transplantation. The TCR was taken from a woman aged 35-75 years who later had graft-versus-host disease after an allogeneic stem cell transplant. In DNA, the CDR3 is TGTGCCAGCAGTTTACAGTCCACAGATACGCAGTATTTT. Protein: CASSLQSTDTQYF.